Following are 21 T cell receptor beta chains from one sample sequenced in a study of T cell clones after liver transplantation. Produced via immunoSEQ multiplex PCR; TCRdb's table is partial and in-frame only. The sample lists 55,000 to 75,000 clones; around 92% were seen once. Sequencing used CD4+ T cells from blood, obtained around 27 months after liver transplant. Every receptor here comes from a human patient who received a liver transplant. Some T cells may have come from the graft donor.

The chain links TRBV28 to TRBJ2-5, with a tentative D call TRBD1 (6 bases). Germline CDR1 and CDR2: MDHEN and SYDVKM. The ends were cut back, 3 bases at V and 5 bases at J, with 16 bases in the middle. CDR3 length: 15 amino acids. This chain's CDR3 is CASSFPGARHETQYF. The CDR3 DNA sequence: TGTGCCAGCAGTTTTCCAGGGGCGAGGCACGAGACCCAGTACTTC. The full variable domain, completed using reference TRBV28 and TRBJ2-5, is DVKVTQSSRYLVKRTGEKVFLECVQDMDHENMFWYRQDPGLGLRLIYFSYDVKMKEKGDIPEGYSVSREKKERFSLILESASTNQTSMYLCASSFPGARHETQYFGPGTRLLVL.

V usage is TRBV5-1 and J usage is TRBJ2-3; 14 bases fit TRBD2. Germline loops: CDR1 SGHRS, CDR2 YFSETQ. V lost 6 bases, J lost 3 bases, and 3 bases stayed unmatched. The CDR3 length is 15 residues. CDR3 coding DNA: TGCGCCAGCATGGGACTAGCGGGAGAGACAGATACGCAGTATTTT. Translating gives CASMGLAGETDTQYF.

The chain links TRBV7-8 to TRBJ2-7; perhaps TRBD2 as D (5 bases). The V gene's germline CDR1 is SGHVS and CDR2 FQNEAQ. CDR3 length equals 13 residues. Between the trimmed V and J ends, which lost 0 bases and 9 bases, there was a span of 12 bases. CDR3 amino acids: CASSLAGEGGQYF. CDR3 bases: TGTGCCAGCAGCTTAGCGGGAGAGGGTGGGCAGTACTTC.

V and J are TRBV30 and TRBJ1-5; no reliable D call. Trimming removed 1 base at V and 5 bases at J, with 9 bases between. Germline V lookup: CDR1 GTSNPN, CDR2 SVGIG (reference sequence). The CDR3 extends over 13 amino acids. CDR3 in DNA: TGTGCCTGGAGTGGGTCAGGACATCAGCCCCAGCATTTT. This translates into CAWSGSGHQPQHF.

The rearrangement uses TRBV6-5 and TRBJ2-7; TRBD2 might be the D (5 bases). CDR1 is MNHEY and CDR2 is SVGAGI in the germline V gene. V was clipped by 2 bases and J by 4 bases, with 9 bases between them. The CDR3 is 13 residues long. In DNA, the CDR3 is TGTGCCAGCAGTTACGTCTCGGGATACGAGCAGTACTTC. Protein: CASSYVSGYEQYF.

V usage is TRBV5-4 and J usage is TRBJ1-5; D remains unclear. Germline V gives CDR1 SGHNT, CDR2 YYREEE (reference sequence). Trimming took 3 bases from V and 4 from J, leaving 11 bases between them. The CDR3 covers 14 residues. DNA of the CDR3: TGTGCCAGCAGCTCGGACGGGATTAATCAGCCCCAGCATTTT. Encoded protein: CASSSDGINQPQHF.

This sequence joins TRBV5-1 and TRBJ2-7, with 12 bases lining up with TRBD2. After removal of 2 bases from V and 1 base from J, the junction contained 7 bases not matched to a gene. The CDR3 extends over 17 amino acids. Germline CDR1 and CDR2: SGHRS and YFSETQ. The DNA for the CDR3 is TGCGCCAGCAGCTTCGGACTAGCGGGACCCGAATCCTACGAGCAGTACTTC. Translated: CASSFGLAGPESYEQYF. The complete variable domain, with remaining parts taken from reference TRBV5-1 and TRBJ2-7, reads KAGVTQTPRYLIKTRGQQVTLSCSPISGHRSVSWYQQTPGQGLQFLFEYFSETQRNKGNFPGRFSGRQFSNSRSEMNVSTLELGDSALYLCASSFGLAGPESYEQYFGPGTRLTVT.

CDR3 bases: TGCGCCAGCAGCTATAGCGGTGCGGTCGGGGATGGCTACACCTTC. It yields the protein CASSYSGAVGDGYTF. This chain joins TRBV5-1 and TRBJ1-2; unclear D gene. Trimming left V 3 bases short and J 6 bases short, with 18 bases between. CDR3 length equals 15 residues. The germline CDR1 and CDR2 sequences are SGHRS and YFSETQ. The whole variable domain, remainder taken from reference TRBV5-1 and TRBJ1-2, is KAGVTQTPRYLIKTRGQQVTLSCSPISGHRSVSWYQQTPGQGLQFLFEYFSETQRNKGNFPGRFSGRQFSNSRSEMNVSTLELGDSALYLCASSYSGAVGDGYTFGSGTRLTVV.

The CDR3 loop is CASNGLTGNEQFF. The CDR3 bases are TGTGCCTCCAACGGGCTAACCGGAAATGAGCAGTTCTTC. The rearrangement uses TRBV30 and TRBJ2-1; D unclear. This CDR3 has 13 residues. Trimming shortened V by 7 bases and J by 7 bases, and 17 bases separated the two germline ends. Per germline, CDR1 GTSNPN and CDR2 SVGIG (reference sequence).

V is TRBV29-1 and J is TRBJ1-1, with D possibly being TRBD1 (5 bases). V dropped 7 bases and J dropped 2 bases, with 14 bases sitting between them. The V gene's germline CDR1 is SQVTM and CDR2 ANQGSEA. The CDR3 loop spans 13 amino acids. The chain's CDR3 is CSADGTSNTEAFF. In nucleotides, the CDR3 is TGCAGCGCTGATGGGACGTCAAACACTGAAGCTTTCTTT.

The chain uses TRBV2 and TRBJ1-5; 7 bases agree with TRBD1. CDR1 SNHLY and CDR2 FYNNEI come from the germline V gene. This CDR3 comprises 14 residues. Losses at the gene ends were 6 bases for V and 5 bases for J; bases not matched to a gene: 7. Here the CDR3 DNA reads TGTGCCAGCAGCAACGGCAGGGGGTATCAGCCCCAGCATTTT. This sequence encodes CASSNGRGYQPQHF.

V gene TRBV9 combines with J gene TRBJ2-3; TRBD2 matches at 16 bases. The CDR3 totals 18 residues. CDR1 and CDR2 (germline): SGDLS, YYNGEE. Trimming cost V 4 bases and J 1 base; bases outside gene matches: 6. The CDR3 sequence: CASSPGTSGRARTDTQYF. CDR3 coding DNA: TGTGCCAGCAGCCCCGGGACTAGCGGGAGGGCCCGCACAGATACGCAGTATTTT.

The chain is built from TRBV12-2 and TRBJ2-1; TRBD2 is the table's D call and was not checked against the DNA. TRBV12-2 is described as a pseudogene. This CDR3 comprises 15 residues. For the CDR3, the DNA is TGTGCAAGTCGCCCTAGCGGGAGACCCTACAATGAGCAGTTCTTC. Amino acid sequence: CASRPSGRPYNEQFF.

The chain uses TRBV28 and TRBJ2-7; a weak D match, TRBD2 (6 bases). V was trimmed by 4 bases and J by 3 bases, leaving 13 bases between them. Germline CDR1 reads MDHEN; CDR2 reads SYDVKM. The CDR3 is 14 amino acids. Here the CDR3 DNA reads TGTGCCAGCAGTTCGGGACTGCTGATCTACGAGCAGTACTTC. This encodes CASSSGLLIYEQYF.

This clone occurred a few times. CDR3 sequence: CASSVGSNTEAFF. For the CDR3, the DNA is TGTGCCAGCAGCGTAGGGAGTAACACTGAAGCTTTCTTT. J is TRBJ1-1 and V is TRBV9, with D uncertain. CDR1 is SGDLS, CDR2 YYNGEE, per germline. The CDR3 totals 13 residues. V lost 0 bases and J 2 bases, leaving 5 bases between the germline ends.

The rearrangement uses TRBV18 and TRBJ1-4, with D hard to call. V lost 7 bases and J 3 bases, leaving 15 bases between the germline ends. This CDR3 has 15 amino acids. CDR1 is KGHSH, CDR2 LQKENI, per germline. CDR3 bases: TGTGCCAGCTTCCCCAACCGGGGATCTAATGAAAAACTGTTTTTT. Protein sequence: CASFPNRGSNEKLFF.

The chain carries TRBV7-3 and TRBJ2-5; D is perhaps TRBD1 or TRBD2 (6 bases each). Per the germline V gene, CDR1 is SGHTA and CDR2 is FQGTGA. CDR3 length equals 15 residues. The V end was cut by 6 bases, the J end by 3 bases, with 17 bases between. The CDR3 DNA sequence: TGTGCCAGCAGTCCGGGGGCATCAAGGGAAGAGACCCAGTACTTC. This encodes CASSPGASREETQYF.

V gene TRBV6-1 combines with J gene TRBJ2-7; either TRBD1 or TRBD2 may fit D (5 bases each). With 5 bases removed from V and 0 bases from J, the gap between germline ends came to 14 bases. CDR3 length equals 15 residues. In germline, CDR1 is MNHNS, CDR2 SASEGT. Here the CDR3 reads CASSLTSGASYEQYF. As DNA, the CDR3 is TGTGCCAGCAGTCTAACATCCGGGGCCTCCTACGAGCAGTACTTC.

This rearrangement joins TRBV27 to TRBJ2-3, with 8 positions matching TRBD2. With V trimmed by 2 bases and J by 2 bases, 6 bases remained unmatched. Germline CDR1 MNHEY, CDR2 SMNVEV (reference sequence). The CDR3 extends over 16 amino acids. This chain's CDR3 is CASSLEREPYTDTQYF. CDR3 DNA sequence: TGTGCCAGCAGTTTAGAGCGGGAGCCATACACAGATACGCAGTATTTT.

The chain is built from TRBV5-1 and TRBJ2-5, with TRBD1 matching over 7 bases. CDR1 and CDR2 from the germline V gene are SGHRS and YFSETQ. The CDR3 contains 13 residues. Trimming cost V 3 bases and J 6 bases; bases outside gene matches: 5. Here the CDR3 reads CASSSRQGQTQYF. DNA of the CDR3: TGCGCCAGCAGCTCCCGACAGGGACAGACCCAGTACTTC.

The chain employs TRBV28 and TRBJ2-1, with 7 bases lining up with TRBD2. CDR1 and CDR2 (germline): MDHEN, SYDVKM. J gave up 0 bases and V 3 bases, and 11 bases lay outside the gene matches. The CDR3 runs to 18 residues. CDR3 sequence (DNA): TGTGCCAGCAGTTTCCCTAGTAGCGGGCCGAGCTCCTACAATGAGCAGTTCTTC. It codes for CASSFPSSGPSSYNEQFF.